Listed here are 8 T cell receptor beta chains from one sample, sequenced in a study of blood T cell repertoires in COVID-19. Repertoires were generated with immunoSEQ multiplex PCR, while TCRdb's copy carries only in-frame clones and drops some. The sample lists roughly 100,000 clones, 69% occurring once. The sequenced sample was peripheral blood. These receptors originate from a man older than 75 with acute or convalescent COVID-19.

The genes are TRBV5-1 and TRBJ2-5, with TRBD2 identical over 10 bases. The germline CDR1 and CDR2 sequences are SGHRS and YFSETQ. V was clipped by 5 bases and J by 5 bases; unmatched bases: 12. CDR3 size: 16 residues. The CDR3 nucleotides are TGCGCCAGCAGAGGGGGGGAGACTAGCGGGTCGGAGACCCAGTACTTC. It encodes CASRGGETSGSETQYF.

V is TRBV5-1 and J is TRBJ2-1; weak D call: TRBD2 (6 bases). The CDR3 runs to 15 residues. CDR1 SGHRS and CDR2 YFSETQ come from the germline V gene. Trimming cost V 4 bases and J 6 bases, with 17 bases left between them. CDR3 loop: CASSPGLRDVNEQFF. The CDR3 coding sequence is TGCGCCAGCAGCCCGGGACTCAGAGATGTCAATGAGCAGTTCTTC.

The chain joins TRBV11-2 to TRBJ2-1; no clear D. CDR1 is SGHAT and CDR2 is FQNNGV in the germline V gene. V was clipped by 6 bases and J by 8 bases, with 8 bases between them. The CDR3 covers 11 residues. This chain's CDR3 is CASSQAYEQFF. In DNA, the CDR3 is TGTGCCAGCAGTCAGGCCTATGAGCAGTTCTTC.

This CDR3 is CASSRAGGDEQYF. In DNA form, the CDR3 reads TGTGCCAGCAGCCGGGCCGGGGGAGACGAGCAGTACTTC. V is TRBV12-3 or TRBV12-4 and J is TRBJ2-7; D perhaps matches TRBD2 (6 bases). Trimming took off 6 bases at V and 5 bases at J, with 14 bases between the two ends. The CDR3 length is 13 residues.

This clone has a single count. The chain has TRBV5-1 and TRBJ2-5, with 12 bases aligning to TRBD2. This CDR3 region has 17 residues. The germline V gene has CDR1 SGHRS and CDR2 YFSETQ. V shed 4 bases and J 4 bases; nucleotides not matched to a gene: 11. CDR3 in DNA: TGCGCCAGCAGCCCCGGCCAGTTGGGACTAGCGGGAGAGACCCAGTACTTC. This sequence encodes CASSPGQLGLAGETQYF.

In its sample, this clone was seen a few times. The chain links TRBV7-2 to TRBJ2-7; D call uncertain. Germline CDR1 reads SGHTA; CDR2 reads FQGNSA. The length of the CDR3 is 12 residues. The V end was cut by 5 bases, the J end by 3 bases, with 8 bases between. The CDR3 here is CASSRSLYEQYF. The DNA for the CDR3 is TGTGCCAGCAGCCGTTCACTCTACGAGCAGTACTTC.

This clone was counted at least ten times. The chain joins TRBV4-3 to TRBJ2-1; TRBD1 aligns across 7 bases. Germline V lookup: CDR1 LGHNA, CDR2 YSLEER. Losses at the gene ends were 3 bases for V and 1 base for J; bases not matched to a gene: 3. The CDR3 contains 15 residues. This CDR3 reads CASSHQTGSYNEQFF. As DNA, the CDR3 is TGCGCCAGCAGCCATCAGACAGGGTCCTACAATGAGCAGTTCTTC.

The chain is built from TRBV5-8 and TRBJ1-1, with D unclear. The germline V gene encodes CDR1 SGHTS and CDR2 YDEGEE. The CDR3 runs 12 residues. V lost 4 bases to trimming and J lost 6 bases, with 10 bases between them. The CDR3 sequence: CASSQRWPEAFF. The CDR3 nucleotides are TGTGCCAGCAGCCAAAGATGGCCTGAAGCTTTCTTT.